This TCR beta chain was profiled in a study of blood T cell repertoires in COVID-19. Study-level background: Acute-phase and convalescent COVID-19 samples originated in the United States, Italy and Spain.

Source study methods: Researchers report that nucleated cell counts were estimated from reference gene primer amplification. Data came from immunoSEQ multiplex PCR; TCRdb stores just in-frame clones and leaves some out. D and trimming come from the DNA, and the V and J calls and clone size come from that table. Counted here are 150,000 to 200,000 clones, roughly nine tenths occurring once; the ten biggest clones make up more than 5%. Per germline, CDR1 SGHVS and CDR2 FNYEAQ. The CDR3 consists of 15 residues. With 8 bases clipped from V and 4 bases from J, the junction kept 10 bases outside the gene matches.

The source material was peripheral blood. The TCR sequence derives from a human donor in a cohort sampled during active COVID-19. This sequence joins TRBV7-6 and TRBJ2-3, with 9 bases lining up with TRBD2. The CDR3: CASVLSGGSPDTQYF. Written as DNA, the CDR3 is TGTGCCAGCGTGTTGAGCGGGGGGAGCCCAGATACGCAGTATTTT.